Here is one T cell receptor beta chain with its context. The table lists this clonotype with many counts. The clone's antigen remains unknown. Base qualities are not recorded, but no much larger clone differs from it by a single base. The library was prepared using 5' RACE. TCRdb names NextSeq 500 as the instrument used. To correct for sequencing error and PCR bias, the TCR library protocol tagged individual cDNA molecules with unique molecular identifiers. Both TCR alpha and beta chains were sequenced, and tight co-correlation was observed between alpha and beta sequence abundances in each sample. In the source study's methods: V gene, J gene and CDR3 annotation of TCR sequences was performed with Decombinator V4. TCRs were defined as expanded if a significant change between any two time points was detected under a Poisson model with p below 0.0001. TCR abundances were normalised to the total number of TCRs sequenced per sample and expressed as counts per million. MAIT TCRs were defined by TRAV1-2 paired with TRAJ12, TRAJ20 or TRAJ33, and iNKT TCRs by TRAV10 paired with TRAJ18. VDJdb, accessed 1 November 2021, was searched for CMV, EBV and SARS-CoV-2 annotated TCRs, with TCRs annotated for multiple antigens excluded. TCRdb took the public reads, trimmed them with fastp at Q25, ran MiXCR for clone calling and kept in-frame beta chains. CDR3 protein duplicates are merged, each entry listing the most common genes and DNA. In this record, the V and J calls reflect TCRdb's handling and not the investigators' own analysis. The sample profile shows 50,000 to 70,000 distinct CDR3 sequences; approximately 12% of them were found once. The top ten constitute about 1.4% of the sample.

Measured from the cysteine to the phenylalanine, the CDR3 is 14 residues long. The retained sequence is limited to the CDR3, 42 bases, with the frame set at the first base. The germline V and J ends show losses of 3 bases and 10 bases respectively, and no gene match explains 7 bases of the junction. CDR1 DFQATT and CDR2 SNEGSKA were looked up in the germline V gene (reference sequence). This sample stems from a study of early T cells in non-severe SARS-CoV-2 infection (dated by TCRdb to the early 2020s). The study in broad terms: Bulk RNA from unsorted whole blood was used for TCR sequencing, so alpha and beta chains could not be paired. Overall results and qualifications from the work: Matching against VDJdb was skewed toward anti-spike CD8 responses, likely underestimated virus-specific expansions, and missed private and CD4 specificities.

The study was a case-control design nested within a healthcare worker cohort in London, UK, with weekly nasopharyngeal swab PCR tests and blood sampling. Healthcare workers were recruited during the week of the UK lockdown, between 23 and 31 March 2020, and followed weekly for up to about 15 weeks. The sequenced sample was whole blood. The chain couples TRBV20-1 to TRBJ1-6, with TRBD1 identical over 9 junction bases. The receptor was derived from an adult who was a healthcare worker with PCR-confirmed SARS-CoV-2 infection or an uninfected control (not recorded which). The nucleotides read TGCAGTGCTAGTAATCCGACAGGGGGATCACCCCTCCACTTT. The encoded protein is CSASNPTGGSPLHF.